This T cell receptor (beta chain) was sequenced in a study of T cell changes during pregnancy in multiple sclerosis. Repertoires were generated with immunoSEQ multiplex PCR, while TCRdb's copy carries only in-frame clones and drops some. The sample includes approximately 100,000 clones, roughly 90% of them seen just once. This CDR3 is 18 amino acids long. V lost 2 bases and J 0 bases, leaving 18 bases between the germline ends. Germline V gives CDR1 MNHNS, CDR2 SASEGT. The chain joins TRBV6-1 to TRBJ2-3, with D unclear. This receptor was obtained from a female donor with multiple sclerosis, enrolled in a pregnancy study. Here the sequenced sample was peripheral blood, taken after pregnancy. CDR3 protein: CASSESWAGLTSTDTQYF. In DNA, the CDR3 is TGTGCCAGCAGTGAAAGCTGGGCAGGTCTTACTAGCACAGATACGCAGTATTTT.